These T cell receptor beta chains were read from a single sample in a study of shared clonotypes between healthy human individuals. Method: immunoSEQ multiplex PCR; TCRdb's copy keeps in-frame clones and lacks some. The sample shows about 2 million clones, over 85% of them seen only once. The sequenced material came from naive CD8+ T cells sorted from blood. The source is a man aged 18 to 35 in good health. CDR3s include the opening cysteine and the closing phenylalanine or tryptophan. The order of the fields is J gene, D gene, clone size, V gene, CDR3 length, CDR3 protein, CDR3 DNA. A D gene is named only where the DNA matches it firmly. Clone size is given for some rows only: seen once, a few or many times, or a class if the clone is expanded.

J: TRBJ1-5
D: NA
size: once
V: TRBV5-6
length: 13
CDR3: CASSLGGGQPQHF
DNA: TGTGCCAGCAGCTTGGGAGGGGGGCAGCCCCAGCATTTT

J: TRBJ2-1
D: TRBD2
size: once
V: TRBV7-6
length: 17
CDR3: CASSLGASGRAYNEQFF
DNA: TGTGCCAGCAGCTTAGGGGCTAGCGGGAGGGCCTACAATGAGCAGTTCTTC

J: TRBJ2-7
D: TRBD2
size: NA
V: TRBV4-1
length: 16
CDR3: CASSGGTSGSSYEQYF
DNA: TGCGCCAGCAGCGGCGGGACTAGCGGGAGCTCCTACGAGCAGTACTTC

J: TRBJ1-5
D: NA
size: NA
V: TRBV28
length: 13
CDR3: CASSSTGLQPQHF
DNA: TGTGCCAGCAGCTCTACCGGGCTGCAGCCCCAGCATTTT

J: TRBJ1-6
D: NA
size: NA
V: TRBV30
length: 13
CDR3: CAWGRANNSPLHF
DNA: TGTGCCTGGGGTCGGGCCAATAATTCACCCCTCCACTTT

J: TRBJ2-3
D: NA
size: NA
V: TRBV4-1
length: 16
CDR3: CASSQEENEGTDTQYF
DNA: TGCGCCAGCAGCCAAGAAGAGAATGAGGGCACAGATACGCAGTATTTT

J: TRBJ1-1
D: NA
size: NA
V: TRBV4-3
length: 15
CDR3: CASSQDPRGATEAFF
DNA: TGCGCCAGCAGCCAAGATCCTAGGGGGGCGACTGAAGCTTTCTTT

J: TRBJ1-6
D: NA
size: once
V: TRBV11-1
length: 16
CDR3: CASSLTASSYNSPLHF
DNA: TGTGCCAGCAGCCTGACAGCGAGCTCCTATAATTCACCCCTCCACTTT

J: TRBJ2-7
D: NA
size: NA
V: TRBV7-8
length: 13
CDR3: CASSLQAHGEQYF
DNA: TGTGCCAGCAGCTTACAGGCCCATGGGGAGCAGTACTTC

J: TRBJ2-3
D: TRBD2
size: NA
V: TRBV5-4
length: 16
CDR3: CASSFGTSGVTDTQYF
DNA: TGTGCCAGCAGCTTTGGGACTAGCGGGGTCACAGATACGCAGTATTTT

J: TRBJ2-5
D: TRBD2
size: NA
V: TRBV27
length: 15
CDR3: CASSRGLAGVETQYF
DNA: TGTGCCAGCAGTAGGGGACTAGCGGGAGTAGAGACCCAGTACTTC

J: TRBJ1-2
D: NA
size: NA
V: TRBV4-3
length: 14
CDR3: CASSQVLDAYGYTF
DNA: TGCGCCAGCAGCCAAGTTTTAGACGCCTATGGCTACACCTTC

J: TRBJ2-7
D: TRBD2
size: NA
V: TRBV19
length: 14
CDR3: CASSIAGGTYEQYF
DNA: TGTGCCAGTAGTATAGCGGGGGGGACCTACGAGCAGTACTTC

J: TRBJ2-7
D: NA
size: NA
V: TRBV2
length: 14
CDR3: CASGRPDETYEQYF
DNA: TGTGCCAGCGGGCGCCCGGATGAAACCTACGAGCAGTACTTC

J: TRBJ1-5
D: TRBD1
size: NA
V: TRBV25-1
length: 16
CDR3: CASSASGGTSNQPQHF
DNA: TGTGCCAGCAGTGCGTCAGGGGGAACAAGCAATCAGCCCCAGCATTTT

J: TRBJ2-7
D: TRBD1
size: NA
V: TRBV7-9
length: 18
CDR3: CASSLVGRGGQEAYEQYF
DNA: TGTGCCAGCAGCTTAGTAGGGAGAGGGGGACAGGAAGCCTACGAGCAGTACTTC

J: TRBJ2-1
D: NA
size: NA
V: TRBV14
length: 17
CDR3: CASSQEGKVCSYNEQFF
DNA: TGTGCCAGCAGCCAAGAAGGCAAGGTGTGCTCCTACAATGAGCAGTTCTTC

J: TRBJ2-5
D: TRBD1
size: NA
V: TRBV7-9
length: 13
CDR3: CASGWTGVETQYF
DNA: TGTGCCAGCGGCTGGACAGGGGTGGAGACCCAGTACTTC

J: TRBJ2-3
D: NA
size: NA
V: TRBV4-3
length: 16
CDR3: CASSQVFLTEGDTQYF
DNA: TGCGCCAGCAGCCAAGTCTTTTTAACAGAGGGGGATACGCAGTATTTT

J: TRBJ2-3
D: NA
size: NA
V: TRBV30
length: 15
CDR3: CAWSAGRASTDTQYF
DNA: TGTGCCTGGAGTGCGGGGCGGGCTAGCACAGATACGCAGTATTTT

J: TRBJ2-3
D: TRBD2
size: NA
V: TRBV9
length: 16
CDR3: CASSGRLAASTDTQYF
DNA: TGTGCCAGCAGCGGAAGACTAGCGGCTAGCACAGATACGCAGTATTTT

J: TRBJ2-7
D: NA
size: NA
V: TRBV4-3
length: 16
CDR3: CASSQDFGGLRYEQYF
DNA: TGCGCCAGCAGCCAAGATTTTGGGGGGCTGCGCTACGAGCAGTACTTC

J: TRBJ2-1
D: TRBD2
size: NA
V: TRBV4-3
length: 15
CDR3: CASSQGLAGENEQFF
DNA: TGCGCCAGCAGCCAAGGGCTAGCGGGAGAGAATGAGCAGTTCTTC

J: TRBJ1-6
D: NA
size: NA
V: TRBV27
length: 13
CDR3: CASSLQGNSPLHF
DNA: TGTGCCAGCAGTTTACAGGGTAATTCACCCCTCCACTTT

J: TRBJ2-7
D: NA
size: NA
V: TRBV19
length: 13
CDR3: CASGPGGSYEQYF
DNA: TGTGCCAGTGGACCTGGAGGCTCCTACGAGCAGTACTTC

J: TRBJ1-6
D: TRBD1
size: NA
V: TRBV23-1
length: 16
CDR3: CASRTGTAALNSPLHF
DNA: TGCGCCAGCAGAACCGGGACAGCGGCTCTTAATTCACCCCTCCACTTT

J: TRBJ2-5
D: NA
size: NA
V: TRBV7-9
length: 13
CDR3: CASSLELRETQYF
DNA: TGTGCCAGCAGCTTAGAACTAAGAGAGACCCAGTACTTC

J: TRBJ2-7
D: TRBD2
size: NA
V: TRBV30
length: 14
CDR3: CAWGGLASSYEQYF
DNA: TGTGCCTGGGGGGGACTAGCGAGCTCCTACGAGCAGTACTTC

J: TRBJ2-1
D: NA
size: NA
V: TRBV7-2
length: 15
CDR3: CASIQGRAPYNEQFF
DNA: TGTGCCAGCATCCAAGGGCGGGCGCCCTACAATGAGCAGTTCTTC

J: TRBJ2-7
D: NA
size: NA
V: TRBV9
length: 15
CDR3: CASSVYRDATYEQYF
DNA: TGTGCCAGCAGCGTTTACCGGGACGCAACCTACGAGCAGTACTTC

J: TRBJ2-7
D: TRBD2
size: NA
V: TRBV13
length: 15
CDR3: CASSLGLADSYEQYF
DNA: TGTGCCAGCAGCTTAGGGCTAGCGGACTCCTACGAGCAGTACTTC

J: TRBJ1-2
D: NA
size: once
V: TRBV4-3
length: 13
CDR3: CASSQDRTGGYTF
DNA: TGCGCCAGCAGCCAAGATCGGACCGGTGGCTACACCTTC

J: TRBJ1-4
D: NA
size: NA
V: TRBV14
length: 14
CDR3: CASSQGGLNEKLFF
DNA: TGTGCCAGCAGCCAGGGTGGGCTTAATGAAAAACTGTTTTTT

J: TRBJ2-7
D: NA
size: NA
V: TRBV7-9
length: 15
CDR3: CASSTSSGIPYEQYF
DNA: TGTGCCAGCAGCACATCGTCCGGGATCCCCTACGAGCAGTACTTC

J: TRBJ1-1
D: NA
size: NA
V: TRBV19
length: 15
CDR3: CASSIDVEVSAEAFF
DNA: TGTGCCAGTAGTATAGATGTAGAGGTTTCGGCCGAAGCTTTCTTT

J: TRBJ2-7
D: NA
size: NA
V: TRBV16
length: 14
CDR3: CASSQGPGTYEQYF
DNA: TGTGCCAGCAGCCAAGGGCCGGGGACCTACGAGCAGTACTTC

J: TRBJ2-1
D: TRBD1
size: NA
V: TRBV28
length: 14
CDR3: CASSSTGTGGEKFF
DNA: TGTGCCAGCAGTTCGACCGGGACAGGGGGGGAGAAGTTCTTC

J: TRBJ1-5
D: TRBD1
size: NA
V: TRBV19
length: 12
CDR3: CASQTGNQPQHF
DNA: TGTGCCAGCCAGACAGGGAATCAGCCCCAGCATTTT

J: TRBJ2-2
D: TRBD2
size: NA
V: TRBV7-9
length: 17
CDR3: CASSPEWGTSGFRELFF
DNA: TGTGCCAGCAGCCCCGAGTGGGGGACTAGCGGTTTCCGGGAGCTGTTTTTT

J: TRBJ2-3
D: TRBD1
size: NA
V: TRBV5-4
length: 16
CDR3: CASSLGTGGAADTQYF
DNA: TGTGCCAGCAGCTTGGGGACAGGGGGCGCGGCAGATACGCAGTATTTT

J: TRBJ1-2
D: NA
size: NA
V: TRBV9
length: 14
CDR3: CASSVSATGDGYTF
DNA: TGTGCCAGCAGCGTAAGTGCGACCGGGGATGGCTACACCTTC

J: TRBJ2-7
D: TRBD1
size: NA
V: TRBV5-1
length: 15
CDR3: CASSLGDSGSYEQYF
DNA: TGCGCCAGCAGCTTGGGGGACAGCGGCTCCTACGAGCAGTACTTC

J: TRBJ2-5
D: NA
size: NA
V: TRBV18
length: 12
CDR3: CASSPGEETQYF
DNA: TGTGCCAGCTCACCGGGGGAAGAGACCCAGTACTTC

J: TRBJ1-6
D: NA
size: NA
V: TRBV28
length: 16
CDR3: CASSQTDSLYNSPLHF
DNA: TGTGCCAGCAGCCAGACGGACAGCCTCTATAATTCACCCCTCCACTTT

J: TRBJ2-7
D: TRBD1
size: NA
V: TRBV19
length: 14
CDR3: CASSPAGTDYEQYF
DNA: TGTGCCAGTAGTCCTGCCGGGACAGACTACGAGCAGTACTTC

J: TRBJ2-3
D: NA
size: NA
V: TRBV27
length: 16
CDR3: CASSSLTTRGTDTQYF
DNA: TGTGCCAGCAGTTCCCTCACCACGCGAGGCACAGATACGCAGTATTTT

J: TRBJ1-5
D: NA
size: NA
V: TRBV30
length: 14
CDR3: CAWSVGTSNQPQHF
DNA: TGTGCCTGGAGTGTTGGGACCTCAAATCAGCCCCAGCATTTT

J: TRBJ2-7
D: TRBD2
size: NA
V: TRBV5-4
length: 14
CDR3: CASSFLAGVGEQYF
DNA: TGTGCCAGCAGCTTCCTAGCGGGAGTGGGAGAGCAGTACTTC

J: TRBJ2-7
D: NA
size: NA
V: TRBV27
length: 14
CDR3: CASSDAGHPHEQYF
DNA: TGTGCCAGCAGTGATGCGGGCCACCCCCACGAGCAGTACTTC

J: TRBJ1-3
D: NA
size: NA
V: TRBV9
length: 15
CDR3: CASSPRTLSGNTIYF
DNA: TGTGCCAGCAGCCCGCGGACACTCTCTGGAAACACCATATATTTT

J: TRBJ2-7
D: NA
size: NA
V: TRBV6-6
length: 13
CDR3: CASSYGSDYEQYF
DNA: TGTGCCAGCAGTTACGGGTCCGACTACGAGCAGTACTTC

J: TRBJ1-6
D: TRBD1
size: NA
V: TRBV25-1
length: 16
CDR3: CASSEYTGTDNSPLHF
DNA: TGTGCCAGCAGTGAATACACCGGGACAGATAATTCACCCCTCCACTTT

J: TRBJ2-7
D: TRBD1
size: NA
V: TRBV4-1
length: 14
CDR3: CASSRTGGSYEQYF
DNA: TGCGCCAGCAGCCGGACAGGGGGCTCTTACGAGCAGTACTTC

J: TRBJ2-7
D: TRBD2
size: once
V: TRBV14
length: 16
CDR3: CASSPPIAGPSYEQYF
DNA: TGTGCCAGCAGCCCTCCGATAGCGGGCCCCTCCTACGAGCAGTACTTC

J: TRBJ2-7
D: NA
size: NA
V: TRBV7-2
length: 15
CDR3: CASTSIDSTSYEQYF
DNA: TGTGCCAGCACCTCGATAGATTCGACTTCTTACGAGCAGTACTTC

J: TRBJ2-6
D: TRBD2
size: NA
V: TRBV13
length: 18
CDR3: CASSPRLAGWAGANVLTF
DNA: TGTGCCAGCAGCCCGCGACTAGCGGGATGGGCTGGGGCCAACGTCCTGACTTTC